The subject of this entry is one T cell receptor (beta chain). The table came from immunoSEQ multiplex PCR; TCRdb's copy has only in-frame clones and leaves some out. The sample lists 200,000 to 300,000 clones; under 90% were seen once. This entry belongs to a study of blood T cell repertoires in COVID-19. The sequence came from a woman younger than 45 with acute COVID-19. Sequenced: PBMCs or T cells enriched from blood (not recorded which).

CDR3 region: CASSQSGGLSYEQYF. CDR3 bases: TGTGCCAGCAGCCAGTCGGGGGGCCTATCCTACGAGCAGTACTTC. The V gene is TRBV7-2, the J gene TRBJ2-7, with D possibly TRBD2 on 7 matching bases. Looked up from germline, CDR1 is SGHTA and CDR2 is FQGNSA. Deletions cut 5 bases from V and 1 base from J, with 15 bases between. CDR3 length: 15 amino acids.